The 9 T cell receptor beta chains in this list originate from one sample, sequenced in a study of CD8 T cells in ankylosing spondylitis. Study conclusions and caveats: Ankylosing spondylitis blood appeared to carry a characteristic TCR beta motif of several highly homologous variants.

These receptors are not linked to any known antigen. TCRdb fed the 5' RACE reads into MiXCR, producing one record per CDR3 protein. The table lists around 890,000 distinct CDR3 sequences, 12% of them singletons. The specimen was blood, either unsorted or a sorted T cell fraction (not recorded which). These receptors came from a male donor with ankylosing spondylitis.

This clonotype was counted between two and nine times. The chain recombines TRBV20-1 with TRBJ2-3; D is possibly TRBD1 or TRBD2 (5 bases each). V lost 5 bases to trimming and J lost 10 bases, with 19 bases between them. Germline V lookup: CDR1 DFQATT, CDR2 SNEGSKA (reference sequence). CDR3 length: 13 amino acids. DNA for the CDR3: TGCAGTGCTCCGGGGCCGTCAGGAAGGGCGCAGTATTTT. Residues: CSAPGPSGRAQYF.

The rearrangement joins TRBV7-8 to TRBJ2-3; the match to TRBD2 covers 7 bases. CDR3 length: 20 residues. With 5 bases clipped from V and 6 bases from J, the junction kept 26 bases outside the gene matches. Germline V gene sequence: CDR1 SGHVS, CDR2 FQNEAQ. This CDR3 is CASSHRNNQRGRWIGDTQYF. CDR3 sequence (DNA): TGTGCCAGCAGCCATAGGAATAACCAGCGGGGACGATGGATTGGGGATACGCAGTATTTT.

This clonotype showed up just a few times. The genes are TRBV27 and TRBJ1-5; maybe TRBD1 (5 bases). V lost 6 bases and J lost 5, with 11 bases in between. The CDR3 spans 13 residues. Germline CDR1 is MNHEY and CDR2 is SMNVEV (reference sequence). The CDR3 region has the DNA TGTGCCAGCAGGATGGGGGTGGATCAGCCCCAGCATTTT. Its translation: CASRMGVDQPQHF.

V usage is TRBV12-3 or TRBV12-4 and J usage is TRBJ1-1; tentatively, D is TRBD1 (6 bases). CDR3 size: 14 residues. Trimming removed 3 bases at V and 4 bases at J, with 12 bases between. CDR3 sequence: CASSFLGRGTEAFF. The CDR3 DNA sequence: TGTGCCAGCAGTTTTTTAGGCAGGGGCACTGAAGCTTTCTTT.

This clonotype appeared once. A much larger clone is a single base away; this may be a read error. The chain is built from TRBV7-2 and TRBJ2-7; D is unresolved. The V gene lost 3 bases and the J gene lost 6 bases, with 9 bases spanning the gap. The CDR3 spans 12 residues. Germline-derived CDR1 and CDR2 are SGHTA and FQGNSA. The CDR3 nucleotides are TGTGCCAGCAGCTTTTGGGAAGGCGAGCAGTACTTC. Amino acids: CASSFWEGEQYF.

The chain is built from TRBV5-1 and TRBJ1-1, with TRBD1 matching over 7 bases. Unmatched junction bases numbered 9, after V lost 0 bases and J lost 4 bases. The CDR3 spans 16 residues. The V gene's germline CDR1 is SGHRS and CDR2 YFSETQ. CDR3 loop: CASSLVRGQGGTEAFF. DNA for the CDR3: TGCGCCAGCAGCTTGGTGAGGGGGCAGGGCGGCACTGAAGCTTTCTTT. Combining the CDR3 with reference TRBV5-1 and TRBJ1-1 gives the whole variable domain KAGVTQTPRYLIKTRGQQVTLSCSPISGHRSVSWYQQTPGQGLQFLFEYFSETQRNKGNFPGRFSGRQFSNSRSEMNVSTLELGDSALYLCASSLVRGQGGTEAFFGQGTRLTVV.

The V gene is TRBV5-1, the J gene TRBJ2-3, with D possibly matching TRBD1 (7 bases). There are 15 residues in the CDR3. Germline loops: CDR1 SGHRS, CDR2 YFSETQ. Trimming removed 5 bases from V and 5 bases from J, with 18 bases in between. CDR3: CASRTTGSGEDTQYF. CDR3 in DNA: TGCGCCAGCAGAACGACAGGGTCGGGGGAAGATACGCAGTATTTT.

This chain joins TRBV6-1 and TRBJ2-2; TRBD2 might be the D (5 bases). CDR3 length equals 15 residues. The V end lost 5 bases, the J end lost 4 bases, and 14 bases lay between the germline ends. CDR1 MNHNS and CDR2 SASEGT come from the germline V gene. The CDR3 sequence: CASSLIVGSTGELFF. DNA for the CDR3: TGTGCCAGCAGTCTAATTGTAGGGAGCACCGGGGAGCTGTTTTTT.

The J gene is TRBJ2-7, the V gene TRBV20-1; D is perhaps TRBD1 or TRBD2 (6 bases each). The CDR3 totals 17 residues. Germline-derived CDR1 and CDR2 are DFQATT and SNEGSKA (reference sequence). Trimming pared 5 bases from V and 1 base from J, leaving 24 bases between. The chain's CDR3 is CSALREKNGGTSYEQYF. CDR3 sequence (DNA): TGCAGTGCTCTCCGAGAAAAAAACGGGGGCACTTCCTACGAGCAGTACTTC.